This TCR beta chain is drawn from a study of tumor-infiltrating lymphocytes in primary liver carcinoma. Points from the study as a whole: In tumor-adjacent and tumor-blood pairs, overlap was lower than in tumor region pairs.

Priming with a constant-region primer yielded TCR beta cDNA from around 540 ng total RNA. Three rounds of nested multiplex PCR with slightly modified ARM-PCR produced TCR beta libraries. One entry per CDR3 protein, called by TCRdb with MiXCR from the multiplex PCR reads. This table holds about 210,000 distinct CDR3 sequences, approximately 65% found once. Blood RNA came from unsorted whole blood; germline DNA was also extracted. Collected before surgery were four milliliters of peripheral blood. This clonotype has only a few counts. Its antigen is currently unknown. The receptor's source is a woman aged 60-75 years with primary liver carcinoma and hepatitis B virus infection. What was sequenced was peripheral blood.

In DNA, the CDR3 is TGTGCCAGCAGCCCAACAGGGGGTAGGACAGATACGCAGTATTTT. Translated: CASSPTGGRTDTQYF. The J gene is TRBJ2-3, the V gene TRBV7-9; 8 positions match TRBD1. J gave up 3 bases and V 5 bases, and 7 bases lay outside the gene matches. There are 15 residues in the CDR3. Germline assignment: CDR1 SEHNR and CDR2 FQNEAQ (reference sequence).